A selection of T cell receptor beta chains follows, all from one sample in a study of CD8 T cells in ankylosing spondylitis. Each CDR3 protein gets one entry after TCRdb re-called the 5' RACE reads with MiXCR. The repertoire includes under 450,000 distinct CDR3 sequences, roughly a sixth of them detected once, and under 1.2% sits in the top ten. Specimen: blood, either unsorted or a sorted T cell fraction (not recorded which). These receptors were obtained from a male donor with ankylosing spondylitis. CDR3s include the opening cysteine and the closing phenylalanine or tryptophan. Fields, in order: V gene, J gene, CDR3 length, clone size, D gene, CDR3 DNA, CDR3 protein. The D gene is left open where the match is weak. Clone size is stated in some rows and not others, as once, few, many or a class when expanded.

>TRBV27|TRBJ2-7|17|few|TRBD1
TGTGCCAGCAGTTTACTCCCTGGGACAGCCAACTCCTACGAGCAGTACTTC
CASSLLPGTANSYEQYF
>TRBV5-1|TRBJ2-7|16|few|-
TGCGCCAGCAGCTTGGGCGGGGAGTCGATTTCCTACGAGCAGTACTTC
CASSLGGESISYEQYF
>TRBV27|TRBJ1-5|16|many|-
TGTGCCAGCAGCTCGGACTCAGGGGTTGGCAATCAGCCCCAGCATTTT
CASSSDSGVGNQPQHF
>TRBV12-3/TRBV12-4|TRBJ1-1|15|few|TRBD1
TGTGCCAGCAGTTTAGACCGACAGGGGCGAACTGAAGCTTTCTTT
CASSLDRQGRTEAFF
>TRBV20-1|TRBJ2-2|18|once|TRBD2
TGCAGTGCTAGTAGCGCTAGCGGGGAGAGGGGGAACACCGGGGAGCTGTTTTTT
CSASSASGERGNTGELFF
>TRBV20-1|TRBJ2-4|14|few|TRBD1
TGCAGTGCTAGAATGACAGGGTTAGGGAACATTCAGTACTTC
CSARMTGLGNIQYF
>TRBV5-1|TRBJ1-1|16|few|-
TGCGCCAGCAGCCCTGGGGGGAGGGCACGGAACACTGAAGCTTTCTTT
CASSPGGRARNTEAFF
>TRBV20-1|TRBJ1-1|13|many|-
TGCAGTGCTGGCCGAAAGTTAGGCACTGAAGCTTTCTTT
CSAGRKLGTEAFF
>TRBV5-6|TRBJ2-7|16|few|-
TGTGCCAGCAGCTTGGCGGGGGCGGGCAAGTCTAGGGAGCAGTACTTC
CASSLAGAGKSREQYF
>TRBV4-1|TRBJ2-5|17|many|TRBD2
TGCGCCAGCAGCCAAGCTACACTAGCGGGGGGGCGAGAGACCCAGTACTTC
CASSQATLAGGRETQYF
>TRBV5-1|TRBJ2-1|16|few|TRBD2
TGCGCCAGCAGTTCGGCCCGGGGGGGCCGTGTAAATGAGCAGTTCTTC
CASSSARGGRVNEQFF
>TRBV7-7|TRBJ1-1|13|-|-
TGTGCTAGCAGCTTCGCAGCGAACACTGAAGCTTTCTTT
CASSFAANTEAFF
>TRBV6-1|TRBJ1-2|14|-|-
TGTGCCAGCAGCCCGGGGCCATCCCGATATGGCTACACCTTC
CASSPGPSRYGYTF
>TRBV2|TRBJ2-1|14|few|TRBD2
TGTGCCACTAGGACTAGCGGGAATTCCGCTGAGCAGTTCTTC
CATRTSGNSAEQFF
>TRBV5-1|TRBJ2-3|20|-|TRBD2
TGCGCCAGCAGCCACCGGAGCCTAGCGGGGGGGCCGAGGAGCACAGATACGCAGTATTTT
CASSHRSLAGGPRSTDTQYF
>TRBV5-4|TRBJ2-1|12|many|-
TGTGCCAGCAGTTCCACGGGGCATGAGCAGTTCTTC
CASSSTGHEQFF
>TRBV20-1|TRBJ2-1|12|-|-
TGCAGTGCTGAGGGGGCGGGGGATGAGCAGTTCTTC
CSAEGAGDEQFF
>TRBV7-9|TRBJ1-1|16|-|TRBD1
TGTGCCAGCAGCCCGTGGACAGGGGCGCCGAACACTGAAGCTTTCTTT
CASSPWTGAPNTEAFF
>TRBV11-2|TRBJ2-1|13|-|-
TGTGCCAGCAGTATCAGTGCCTACAATGAGCAGTTCTTC
CASSISAYNEQFF
>TRBV12-3/TRBV12-4|TRBJ1-1|12|-|-
TGTGCCAGCGGTAAAAGGGGCACTGAAGCTTTCTTT
CASGKRGTEAFF
>TRBV29-1|TRBJ2-5|12|-|-
TGCAGCGTGGGGGGGGGCAGGGAGACCCAGTACTTC
CSVGGGRETQYF